This entry describes one T cell receptor beta chain. Its antigen is as yet unknown. Libraries were prepared by immunoSEQ multiplex PCR; TCRdb keeps only in-frame clonotypes and omits some of them. The top ten clones hold around 0.12% of a sample with 90,000 to 150,000 clones, over 80% of them seen once. The sample comes from a study of graft-versus-host responses after intestinal transplantation. Across the whole study: Recipients obtained multivisceral, liver-intestinal, or isolated intestinal transplants. The whole recipient group had anti-thymocyte globulin induction followed by tacrolimus and steroids for three to four years.

Germline V gives CDR1 SGHVS, CDR2 FQNEAQ. This CDR3 has 11 amino acids. Trimming left V 5 bases short and J 4 bases short, with 2 bases between. Overall study findings and caveats: Early post-transplant declines in HvG were associated with peak levels of circulating GvH clones. Recipient marrow showed GvH clones, some seen first in ileum or blood.

The source of this sequence is a human donor who received an intestinal transplant. The rearrangement joins TRBV7-8 to TRBJ2-2; D uncertain. The specimen was unstimulated CD4+ T cells sorted from spleen or lymph node cells, collected before intestinal transplant. CDR3 amino acids: CASSSTGELFF. The CDR3 coding sequence is TGTGCCAGCAGCAGCACCGGGGAGCTGTTTTTT.